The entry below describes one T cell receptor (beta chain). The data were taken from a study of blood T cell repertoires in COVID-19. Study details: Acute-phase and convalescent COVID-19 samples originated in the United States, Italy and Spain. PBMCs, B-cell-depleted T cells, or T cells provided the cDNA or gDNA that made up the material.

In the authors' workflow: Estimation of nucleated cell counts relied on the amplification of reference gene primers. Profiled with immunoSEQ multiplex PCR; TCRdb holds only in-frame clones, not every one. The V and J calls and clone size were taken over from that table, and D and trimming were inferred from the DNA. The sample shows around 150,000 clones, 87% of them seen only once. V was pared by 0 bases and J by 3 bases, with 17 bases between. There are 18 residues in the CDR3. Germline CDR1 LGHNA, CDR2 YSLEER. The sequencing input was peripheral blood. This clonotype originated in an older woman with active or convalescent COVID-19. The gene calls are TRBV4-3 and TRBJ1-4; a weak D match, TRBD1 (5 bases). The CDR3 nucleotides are TGCGCCAGCAGCCAAGATAGGCAGGGAATTAGGGCTAATGAAAAACTGTTTTTT. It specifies CASSQDRQGIRANEKLFF.